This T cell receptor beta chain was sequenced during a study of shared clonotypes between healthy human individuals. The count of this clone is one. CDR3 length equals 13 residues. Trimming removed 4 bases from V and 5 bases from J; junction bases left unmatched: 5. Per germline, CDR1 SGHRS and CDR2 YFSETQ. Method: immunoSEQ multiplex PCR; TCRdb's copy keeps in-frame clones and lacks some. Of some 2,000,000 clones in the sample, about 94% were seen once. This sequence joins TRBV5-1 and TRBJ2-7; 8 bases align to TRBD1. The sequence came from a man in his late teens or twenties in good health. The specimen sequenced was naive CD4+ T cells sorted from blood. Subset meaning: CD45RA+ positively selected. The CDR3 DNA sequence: TGCGCCAGCAGCACTCTGACAGGGGACGAGCAGTACTTC. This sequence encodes CASSTLTGDEQYF.